The TCR beta chain under discussion was sequenced for a study of shared clonotypes between healthy human individuals. Sequenced by immunoSEQ multiplex PCR; TCRdb stores in-frame clones only, minus some. Here the sample spans roughly 2.5 million clones, more than 90% being singletons. The CDR3 spans 14 residues. Germline-derived CDR1 and CDR2 are SGHRS and YFSETQ. V was clipped by 0 bases and J by 6 bases, with 11 bases between them. The donors were adults (healthy and HIV-negative) with no recent acute infections or vaccinations. The sample consisted of naive CD4+ T cells sorted from blood. Subset meaning: CD45RA+ positively selected. This receptor was identified in a man between 18 and 29 years old in good health. This rearrangement joins TRBV5-1 to TRBJ2-3, with no clear D. For the CDR3, the DNA is TGCGCCAGCAGCTTGGCCCTTTCCTCGGATACGCAGTATTTT. Translation gives CASSLALSSDTQYF.